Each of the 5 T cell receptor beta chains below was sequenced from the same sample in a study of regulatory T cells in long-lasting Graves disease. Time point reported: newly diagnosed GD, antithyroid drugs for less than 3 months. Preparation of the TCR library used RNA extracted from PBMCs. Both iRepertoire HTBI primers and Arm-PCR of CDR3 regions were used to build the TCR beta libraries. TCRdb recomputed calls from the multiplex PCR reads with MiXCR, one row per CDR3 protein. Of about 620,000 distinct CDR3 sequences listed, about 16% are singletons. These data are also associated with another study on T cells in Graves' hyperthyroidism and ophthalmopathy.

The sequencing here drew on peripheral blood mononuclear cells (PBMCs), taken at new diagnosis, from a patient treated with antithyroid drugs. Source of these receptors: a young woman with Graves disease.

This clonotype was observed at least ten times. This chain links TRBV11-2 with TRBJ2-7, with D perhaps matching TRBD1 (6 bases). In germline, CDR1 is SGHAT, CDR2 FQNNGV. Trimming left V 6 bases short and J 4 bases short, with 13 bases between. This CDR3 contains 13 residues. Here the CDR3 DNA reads TGTGCCAGCAGACGGTCAGGGGAATACGAGCAGTACTTC. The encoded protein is CASRRSGEYEQYF.

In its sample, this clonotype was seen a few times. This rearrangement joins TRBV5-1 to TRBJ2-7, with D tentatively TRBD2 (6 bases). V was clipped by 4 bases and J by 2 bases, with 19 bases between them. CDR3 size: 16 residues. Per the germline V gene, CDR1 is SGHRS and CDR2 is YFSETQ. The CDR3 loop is CASSAGLQGGPYEQYF. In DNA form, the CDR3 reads TGCGCCAGCAGCGCGGGACTCCAAGGCGGCCCCTACGAGCAGTACTTC.

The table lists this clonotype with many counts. DNA of the CDR3: TGTGCCAGCAGCTTAGGACTAGCTCGGTACAATGAGCAGTTCTTC. Translation: CASSLGLARYNEQFF. The V call is TRBV7-9, the J call TRBJ2-1; 7 bases are a match to TRBD2. Per germline, CDR1 SEHNR and CDR2 FQNEAQ (reference sequence). The CDR3 runs to 15 residues. V lost 1 base and J lost 4; bases outside the gene matches: 4. Based on the CDR3 plus reference TRBV7-9 and TRBJ2-1, the full variable domain is DTGVSQNPRHKITKRGQNVTFRCDPISEHNRLYWYRQTLGQGPEFLTYFQNEAQLEKSRLLSDRFSAERPKGSFSTLEIQRTEQGDSAMYLCASSLGLARYNEQFFGPGTRLTVL.

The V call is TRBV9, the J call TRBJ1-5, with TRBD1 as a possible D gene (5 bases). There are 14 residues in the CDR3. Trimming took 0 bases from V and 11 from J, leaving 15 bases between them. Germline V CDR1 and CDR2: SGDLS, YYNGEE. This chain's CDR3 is CASSVGGVRAAQHF. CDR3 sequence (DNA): TGTGCCAGCAGCGTAGGAGGGGTAAGGGCGGCCCAGCATTTT. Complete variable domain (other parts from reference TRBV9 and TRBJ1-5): DSGVTQTPKHLITATGQRVTLRCSPRSGDLSVYWYQQSLDQGLQFLIQYYNGEERAKGNILERFSAQQFPDLHSELNLSSLELGDSALYFCASSVGGVRAAQHFGDGTRLSIL.

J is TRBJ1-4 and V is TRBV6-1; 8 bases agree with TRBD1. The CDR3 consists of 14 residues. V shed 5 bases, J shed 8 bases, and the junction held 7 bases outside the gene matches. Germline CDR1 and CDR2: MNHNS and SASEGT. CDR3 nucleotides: TGTGCCAGCAGTCCCCGACAGGGGATCGAAAAACTGTTTTTT. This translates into CASSPRQGIEKLFF.